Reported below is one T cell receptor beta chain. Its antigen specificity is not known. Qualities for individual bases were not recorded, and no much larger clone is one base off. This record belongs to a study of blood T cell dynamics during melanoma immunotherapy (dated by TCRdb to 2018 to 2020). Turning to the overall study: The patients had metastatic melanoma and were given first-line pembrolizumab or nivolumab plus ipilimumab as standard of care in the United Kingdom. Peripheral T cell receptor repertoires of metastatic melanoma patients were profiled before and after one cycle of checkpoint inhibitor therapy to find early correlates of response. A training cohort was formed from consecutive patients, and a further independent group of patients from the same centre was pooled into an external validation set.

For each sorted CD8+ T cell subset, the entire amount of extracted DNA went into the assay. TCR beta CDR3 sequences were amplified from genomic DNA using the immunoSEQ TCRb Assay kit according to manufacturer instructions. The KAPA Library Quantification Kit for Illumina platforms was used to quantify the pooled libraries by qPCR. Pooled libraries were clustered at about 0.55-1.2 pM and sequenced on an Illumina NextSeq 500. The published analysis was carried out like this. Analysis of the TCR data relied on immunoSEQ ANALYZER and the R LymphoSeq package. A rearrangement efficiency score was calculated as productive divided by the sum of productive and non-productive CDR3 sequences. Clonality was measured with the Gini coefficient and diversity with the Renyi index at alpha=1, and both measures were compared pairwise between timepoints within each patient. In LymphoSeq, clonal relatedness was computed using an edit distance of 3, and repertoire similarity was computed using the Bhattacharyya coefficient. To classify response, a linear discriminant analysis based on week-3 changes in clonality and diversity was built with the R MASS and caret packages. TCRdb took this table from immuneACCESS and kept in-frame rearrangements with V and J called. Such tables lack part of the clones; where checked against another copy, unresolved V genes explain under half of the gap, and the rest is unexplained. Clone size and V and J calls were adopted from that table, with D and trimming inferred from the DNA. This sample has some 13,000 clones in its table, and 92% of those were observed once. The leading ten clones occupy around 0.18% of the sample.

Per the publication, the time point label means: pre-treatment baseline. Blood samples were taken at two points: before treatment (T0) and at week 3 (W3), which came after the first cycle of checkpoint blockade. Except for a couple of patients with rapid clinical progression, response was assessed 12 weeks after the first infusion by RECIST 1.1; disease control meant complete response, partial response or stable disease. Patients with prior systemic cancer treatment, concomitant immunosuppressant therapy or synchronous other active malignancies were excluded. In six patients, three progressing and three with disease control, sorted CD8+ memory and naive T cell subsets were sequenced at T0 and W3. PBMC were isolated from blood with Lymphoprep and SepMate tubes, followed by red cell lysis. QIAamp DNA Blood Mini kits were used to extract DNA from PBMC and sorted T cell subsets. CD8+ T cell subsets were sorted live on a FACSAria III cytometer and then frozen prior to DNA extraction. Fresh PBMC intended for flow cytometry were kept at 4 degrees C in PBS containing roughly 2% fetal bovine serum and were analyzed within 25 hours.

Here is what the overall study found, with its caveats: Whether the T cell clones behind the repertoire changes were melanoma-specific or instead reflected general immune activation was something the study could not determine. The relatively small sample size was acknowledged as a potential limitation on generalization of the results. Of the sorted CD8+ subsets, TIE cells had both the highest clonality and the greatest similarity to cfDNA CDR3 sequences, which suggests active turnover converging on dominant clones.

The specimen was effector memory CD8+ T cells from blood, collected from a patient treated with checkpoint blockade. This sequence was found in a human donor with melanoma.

CDR3 reads: CASSLGDTAYQYF. The DNA sequence follows: TGTGCCAGCAGCTTAGGGGACACAGCCTACCAGTACTTC. The rearrangement combines TRBV11-3 with TRBJ2-7, with a weak D call of TRBD1 (6 bases match). CDR1 SGHNT and CDR2 YENEEA are derived from the germline V gene. Relative to germline, V is 1 base shorter and J is 10 bases shorter, with 14 bases between their ends. The CDR3 spans 13 residues, from the cysteine through the phenylalanine. The read is trimmed to its CDR3 DNA, 39 bases read in frame from base 1.